This T cell receptor (beta chain) is drawn from a study of immune heterogeneity within non-small cell lung tumors. Whole-study results and caveats: High-frequency T-cell receptor beta clonotypes were largely distinct between individual patients. Both recurring identical dominant CDR3 beta clonotypes and site-unique high-frequency clones were observed across tumor sites within a patient.

Template material comprised bulk tumor genomic DNA at about 610 ng per sample. Surgery yielded several widely spaced biopsies per primary tumor. Patients had untreated, newly diagnosed non-small cell lung cancer and underwent curative surgery. J gave up 3 bases and V 5 bases, and 7 bases lay outside the gene matches. This CDR3 has 16 amino acids. Looked up from germline, CDR1 is LNHNV and CDR2 is YYDKDF (reference sequence). This clonotype is categorized as medium-sized. Its antigen is unidentified. With 32 V and 13 J primers, multiplex PCR amplified the TCR beta CDR3. Each CDR3 protein is one row after TCRdb ran MiXCR on the multiplex PCR reads. The data show about 6,100 distinct CDR3 sequences, around 20% seen once.

This TCR came from a female donor with non-small cell lung cancer. The sequenced sample was lung tumor tissue. The rearrangement joins TRBV15 to TRBJ2-1; 10 nucleotides agree with TRBD2. The CDR3 nucleotides read TGTGCCACCAGCGGTAAAGGACTAGCGGACTACAATGAGCAGTTCTTC. It codes for CATSGKGLADYNEQFF.